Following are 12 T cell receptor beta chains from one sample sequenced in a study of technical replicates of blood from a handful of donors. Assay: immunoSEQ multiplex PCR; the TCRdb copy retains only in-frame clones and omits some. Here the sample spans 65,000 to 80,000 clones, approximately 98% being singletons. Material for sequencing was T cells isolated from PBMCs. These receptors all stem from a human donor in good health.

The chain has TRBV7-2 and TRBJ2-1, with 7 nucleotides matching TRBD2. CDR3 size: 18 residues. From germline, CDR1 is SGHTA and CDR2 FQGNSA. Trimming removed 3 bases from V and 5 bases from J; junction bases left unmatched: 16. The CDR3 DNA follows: TGTGCCAGCAGCTTGGGGGAGGGTCTTGGCGGGATCAACAATGAGCAGTTCTTC. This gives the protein CASSLGEGLGGINNEQFF. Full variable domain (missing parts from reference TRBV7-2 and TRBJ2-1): GAGVSQSPSNKVTEKGKDVELRCDPISGHTALYWYRQSLGQGLEFLIYFQGNSAPDKSGLPSDRFSAERTGGSVSTLTIQRTQQEDSAVYLCASSLGEGLGGINNEQFFGPGTRLTVL.

The CDR3 region has the DNA TGTGCCAGCAGCACAACAGGGGGGACAGATACGCAGTATTTT. This codes for CASSTTGGTDTQYF. The J gene is TRBJ2-3, the V gene TRBV11-2; 8 bases are a match to TRBD1. Germline V CDR1 and CDR2: SGHAT, FQNNGV. V lost 5 bases to trimming and J lost 3 bases; unmatched junction nucleotides: 4. The CDR3 length is 14 residues.

CDR3 region: CASSETGFNQPQHF. The CDR3 nucleotides are TGTGCCAGCAGTGAAACAGGCTTCAATCAGCCCCAGCATTTT. This sequence joins TRBV6-1 and TRBJ1-5; the D gene is possibly TRBD1 (5 bases). This CDR3 has 14 residues. Trimming took 2 bases from V and 3 from J, leaving 8 bases between them. CDR1 is MNHNS, CDR2 SASEGT, per germline.

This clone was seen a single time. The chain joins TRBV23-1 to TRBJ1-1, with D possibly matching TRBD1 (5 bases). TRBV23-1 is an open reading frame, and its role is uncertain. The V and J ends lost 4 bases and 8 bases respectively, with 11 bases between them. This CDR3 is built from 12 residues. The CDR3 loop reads CASSPPGLEAFF. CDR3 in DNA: TGCGCCAGCAGTCCTCCGGGACTCGAAGCTTTCTTT.

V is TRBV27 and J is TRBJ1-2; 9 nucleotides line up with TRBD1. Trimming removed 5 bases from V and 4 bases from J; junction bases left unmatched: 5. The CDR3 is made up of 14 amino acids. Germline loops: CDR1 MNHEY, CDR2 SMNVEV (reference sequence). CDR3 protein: CASSRTGVRYGYTF. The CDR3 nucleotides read TGTGCCAGCAGTCGGACAGGGGTCCGCTATGGCTACACCTTC.

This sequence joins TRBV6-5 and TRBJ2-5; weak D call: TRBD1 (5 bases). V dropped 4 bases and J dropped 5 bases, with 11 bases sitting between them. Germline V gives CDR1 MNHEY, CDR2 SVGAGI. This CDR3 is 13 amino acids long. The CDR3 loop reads CASSSPGLETQYF. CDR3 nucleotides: TGTGCCAGCAGTTCGCCAGGGTTGGAGACCCAGTACTTC.

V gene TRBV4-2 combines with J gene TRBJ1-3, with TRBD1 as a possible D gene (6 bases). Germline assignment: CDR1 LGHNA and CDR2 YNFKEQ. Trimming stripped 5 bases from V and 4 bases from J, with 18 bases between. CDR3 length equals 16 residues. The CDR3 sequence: CASSYDRGGRGNTIYF. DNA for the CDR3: TGTGCCAGCAGCTACGACAGAGGGGGTAGAGGAAACACCATATATTTT.

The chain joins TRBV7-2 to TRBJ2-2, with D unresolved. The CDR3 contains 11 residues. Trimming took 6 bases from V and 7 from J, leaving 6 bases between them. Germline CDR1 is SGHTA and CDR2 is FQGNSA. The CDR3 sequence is CASRLGGELFF. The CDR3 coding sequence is TGTGCCAGCAGGCTAGGCGGGGAGCTGTTTTTT.

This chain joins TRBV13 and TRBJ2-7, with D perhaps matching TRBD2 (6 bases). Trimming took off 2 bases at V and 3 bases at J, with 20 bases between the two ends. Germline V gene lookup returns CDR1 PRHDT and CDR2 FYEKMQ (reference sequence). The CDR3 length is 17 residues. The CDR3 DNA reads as TGTGCCAGCAGCTTAAATACGGGAGAGAACCCCCTCTACGAGCAGTACTTC. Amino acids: CASSLNTGENPLYEQYF. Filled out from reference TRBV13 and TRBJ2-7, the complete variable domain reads AAGVIQSPRHLIKEKRETATLKCYPIPRHDTVYWYQQGPGQDPQFLISFYEKMQSDKGSIPDRFSAQQFSDYHSELNMSSLELGDSALYFCASSLNTGENPLYEQYFGPGTRLTVT.

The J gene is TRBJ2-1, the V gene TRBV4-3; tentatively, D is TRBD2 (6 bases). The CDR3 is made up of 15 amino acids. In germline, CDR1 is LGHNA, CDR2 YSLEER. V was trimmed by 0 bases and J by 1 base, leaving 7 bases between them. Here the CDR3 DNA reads TGCGCCAGCAGCCAAGATAGCGGTTCCTACAATGAGCAGTTCTTC. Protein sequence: CASSQDSGSYNEQFF.

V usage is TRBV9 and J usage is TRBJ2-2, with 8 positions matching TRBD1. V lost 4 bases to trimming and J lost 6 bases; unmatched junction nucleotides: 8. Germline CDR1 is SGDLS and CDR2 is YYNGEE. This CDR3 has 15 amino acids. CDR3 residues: CASSPGQGGAGELFF. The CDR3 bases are TGTGCCAGCAGCCCTGGACAGGGTGGAGCCGGGGAGCTGTTTTTT.

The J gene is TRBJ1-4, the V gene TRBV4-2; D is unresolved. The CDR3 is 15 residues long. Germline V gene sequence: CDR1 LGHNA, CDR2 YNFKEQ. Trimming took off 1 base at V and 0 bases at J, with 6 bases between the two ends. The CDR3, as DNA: TGTGCCAGCAGCCAAGGTAGTTCAACTAATGAAAAACTGTTTTTT. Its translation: CASSQGSSTNEKLFF.